These T cell receptor beta chains were read from a single sample in a study of blood T cell repertoires in COVID-19. Assay used: immunoSEQ multiplex PCR; TCRdb lists only in-frame clones, some missing. The profile shows about 91,000 clones, 76% of them singletons. The sample comprised peripheral blood. The origin of the receptors is a man aged 70-80 years with acute or convalescent COVID-19. Each CDR3 is given with its conserved first and last residue. D genes are given only for firm matches. Some rows have no size entry. The others give once, few or many, or a class for an expanded clone.

V gene	D gene	J gene	clone size	CDR3 DNA	CDR3 protein
TRBV18	TRBD1	TRBJ2-1	.	TGTGCCAGCTCACCTCTGGACAGGGGAAGGTACAATGAGCAGTTCTTC	CASSPLDRGRYNEQFF
TRBV28	.	TRBJ1-2	.	TGTGCCAGCAGCCACAGGGACCTTACTAACTATGGCTACACCTTC	CASSHRDLTNYGYTF
TRBV2	.	TRBJ1-1	.	TGTGCCAGCATGGTACAGGCATATGAAGCTTTCTTT	CASMVQAYEAFF
TRBV19	TRBD1	TRBJ1-4	.	TGTGCCAGTAGTCGTCGGACAGGGGATAATGAAAAACTGTTTTTT	CASSRRTGDNEKLFF
TRBV10-2	.	TRBJ2-1	.	TGCGCCAGCAGTGAGTCGAGTTTTGGCAATGAGCAGTTCTTC	CASSESSFGNEQFF
TRBV5-1	TRBD1	TRBJ2-1	.	TGCGCCAGCAGCTTGGAACCGGGACAGGGGGCAAATGAGCAGTTCTTC	CASSLEPGQGANEQFF
TRBV5-5	.	TRBJ1-6	.	TGTGCCAGCAGCTTAAGGGGTAGCCTGAATTCACCCCTCCACTTT	CASSLRGSLNSPLHF
TRBV19	.	TRBJ2-6	.	TGTGCCAGTAAGGGGATGGGTAGCTCTGGGGCCAACGTCCTGACTTTC	CASKGMGSSGANVLTF
TRBV6-5	.	TRBJ1-1	.	TGTGCCAGCAGTCACAGGGACACTGAAGCTTTCTTT	CASSHRDTEAFF
TRBV3-1/TRBV3-2	TRBD1	TRBJ1-1	.	TGTGCCAGCAGCCCAAATACAGGGGGACTTGCGAGAGAAGCTTTCTTT	CASSPNTGGLAREAFF
TRBV5-1	TRBD1	TRBJ1-2	few	TGCGCCAGCAGCTCCTCCGGGACAGGGTATGGCTACACCTTC	CASSSSGTGYGYTF
TRBV5-5	.	TRBJ1-2	.	TGTGCCAGCAGCTTTGACAGCTACTATGGCTACACCTTC	CASSFDSYYGYTF
TRBV5-1	TRBD1	TRBJ2-1	.	TGCGCCAGCAGCAAACGGGGGACAGGGGGCATCAATGAGCAGTTCTTC	CASSKRGTGGINEQFF
TRBV18	TRBD1	TRBJ2-5	few	TGTGCCAGCTCACAGGGACAGAAACAAGAGACCCAGTACTTC	CASSQGQKQETQYF
TRBV2	TRBD1	TRBJ1-1	.	TGTGCCAGCAGTCAAGACAGGGTTAACACTGAAGCTTTCTTT	CASSQDRVNTEAFF
TRBV28	.	TRBJ2-4	.	TGTGCCAGCGGGCGCGATCTAGCCAAAAACATTCAGTACTTC	CASGRDLAKNIQYF
TRBV29-1	TRBD2	TRBJ2-1	.	TGCAGCGTTGACCTAACTAGCGGGGGGGCCCATGAGCAGTTCTTC	CSVDLTSGGAHEQFF
TRBV24-1	.	TRBJ2-1	.	TGTGCCACCAGTGATGGAGGGGGCTTAACCTATGAGCAGTTCTTC	CATSDGGGLTYEQFF
TRBV18	.	TRBJ2-2	.	TGTGCCAGCTCTCCTCGACAGGCCTCCGTTGGACGGGAGCTGTTTTTT	CASSPRQASVGRELFF
TRBV30	.	TRBJ1-6	.	TGTGCCTCGCAGAACGCGGATAATTCACCCCTCCACTTT	CASQNADNSPLHF
TRBV5-1	TRBD2	TRBJ2-2	.	TGCGCCAGCAGCCTCGTGGCGGGGGGGCTGGCCGGGGAGCTGTTTTTT	CASSLVAGGLAGELFF
TRBV5-6	TRBD1	TRBJ1-2	.	TGTGCCAGCAGCTTCGGGACAGGGTTGAACGGCTACACCTTC	CASSFGTGLNGYTF
TRBV29-1	.	TRBJ1-2	.	TGCAGCGTTGATGTGCAGGAAAGGGGTGGCTACACCTTC	CSVDVQERGGYTF
TRBV7-2	TRBD1	TRBJ1-1	once	TGTGCCAGCAGCGTAGGGACAGGGGGAGATGAAGCTTTCTTT	CASSVGTGGDEAFF
TRBV9	TRBD1	TRBJ1-1	.	TGTGCCAGCAGCGCTTCGACAGGGAGGCCTTTAATGAACACTGAAGCTTTCTTT	CASSASTGRPLMNTEAFF
TRBV15	.	TRBJ1-2	.	TGTGCCACCAGCAGAGATATTGGGGAGACAGGAGATGGCTACACCTTC	CATSRDIGETGDGYTF
TRBV2	TRBD1	TRBJ1-2	.	TGTGCCAGCAGCTACAGGGGAGAGTATGGCTACACCTTC	CASSYRGEYGYTF
TRBV15	.	TRBJ2-1	.	TGTGCCACCAGCAGTTACGAGGAGGACAATGAGCAGTTCTTC	CATSSYEEDNEQFF
TRBV7-2	TRBD1	TRBJ1-1	.	TGTGCCAGCAGCTGGACAGGGAACACTGAAGCTTTCTTT	CASSWTGNTEAFF
TRBV4-2	.	TRBJ2-3	.	TGTGCCAGCCGCATGAGGTGGCCCAGCACAGATACGCAGTATTTT	CASRMRWPSTDTQYF
TRBV14	TRBD2	TRBJ2-1	.	TGTGCCAGCAGCCCTCCGGGACTAATAAATGAGCAGTTCTTC	CASSPPGLINEQFF
TRBV28	.	TRBJ2-1	.	TGTGCCAGCAGTTCATGGGCCCTTAGCGGCTCCTACAATGAGCAGTTCTTC	CASSSWALSGSYNEQFF
TRBV2	.	TRBJ1-2	.	TGTGCCAGCTGTCAAAACAGTGTCTATGGCTACACCTTC	CASCQNSVYGYTF
TRBV10-3	.	TRBJ2-7	.	TGTGCCATCAGTGATAGCCCAAGCGAGCAGTACTTC	CAISDSPSEQYF
TRBV19	.	TRBJ1-2	few	TGTGCCAGTAGTCCAAGAGGCTTCCAGGGTGGAGGCTACACCTTC	CASSPRGFQGGGYTF
TRBV2	.	TRBJ1-1	.	TGTGCCAGCAGTGAAGCGTATGGACAGACGAACACTGAAGCTTTCTTT	CASSEAYGQTNTEAFF
TRBV6-1	.	TRBJ2-6	.	TGTGCCAGCAGTGAAGCGCCCGCGATGTGGCGGAGGAGCTCTGGGGCCAACGTCCTGACTTTC	CASSEAPAMWRRSSGANVLTF
TRBV2	TRBD1	TRBJ1-2	.	TGTGCCAGCAGAGAGGGACAGGGACGAGGCTATGGCTACACCTTC	CASREGQGRGYGYTF
TRBV6-6	TRBD1	TRBJ1-4	few	TGTGCCAGCAGTTACTCGGGGACAGGGGACGAAAAACTGTTTTTT	CASSYSGTGDEKLFF
TRBV5-4	TRBD1	TRBJ2-7	.	TGTGCCAGCAGCGATTACAGGGGAAGTCCCTACGAGCAGTACTTC	CASSDYRGSPYEQYF
TRBV30	.	TRBJ2-2	once	TGTGCCTGGAGGGCGGCTGGGGAGCTGTTTTTT	CAWRAAGELFF
TRBV6-5	.	TRBJ2-2	.	TGTGCCAGCAGTTACGCGCCGACTTCGAACACCGGGGAGCTGTTTTTT	CASSYAPTSNTGELFF
TRBV24-1	.	TRBJ1-2	.	TGTGCCACCAGTGATGCCCAGGCCAGGGGAGACTATGGCTACACCTTC	CATSDAQARGDYGYTF
TRBV28	.	TRBJ1-2	.	TGTGCCACCAACAGGAGATCCTTCTATGGCTACACCTTC	CATNRRSFYGYTF
TRBV5-1	.	TRBJ2-7	.	TGCGCCAGCAGCTTGAGTGCGGCTAGCATCGAGCAGTACTTC	CASSLSAASIEQYF